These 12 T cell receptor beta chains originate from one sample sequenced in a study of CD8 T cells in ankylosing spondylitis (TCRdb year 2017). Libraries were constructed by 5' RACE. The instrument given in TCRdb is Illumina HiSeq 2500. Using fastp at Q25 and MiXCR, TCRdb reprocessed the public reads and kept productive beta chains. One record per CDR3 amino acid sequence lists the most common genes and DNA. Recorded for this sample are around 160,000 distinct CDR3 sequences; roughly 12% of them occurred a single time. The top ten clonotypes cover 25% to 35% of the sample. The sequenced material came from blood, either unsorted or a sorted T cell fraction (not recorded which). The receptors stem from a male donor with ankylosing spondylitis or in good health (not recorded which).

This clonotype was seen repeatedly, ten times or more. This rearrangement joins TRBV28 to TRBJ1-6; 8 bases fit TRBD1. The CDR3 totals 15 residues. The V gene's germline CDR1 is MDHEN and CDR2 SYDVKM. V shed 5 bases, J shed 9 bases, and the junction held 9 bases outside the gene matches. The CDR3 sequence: CASSLQGVLGSPLHF. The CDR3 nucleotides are TGTGCCAGCAGTCTACAGGGGGTTTTGGGTTCACCCCTCCACTTT.

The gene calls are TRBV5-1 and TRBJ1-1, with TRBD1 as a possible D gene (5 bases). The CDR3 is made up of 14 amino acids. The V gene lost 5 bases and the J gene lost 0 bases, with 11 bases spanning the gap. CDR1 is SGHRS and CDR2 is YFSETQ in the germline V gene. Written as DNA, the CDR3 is TGCGCCAGCAGGGGTGGGGACCTGAACACTGAAGCTTTCTTT. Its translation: CASRGGDLNTEAFF.

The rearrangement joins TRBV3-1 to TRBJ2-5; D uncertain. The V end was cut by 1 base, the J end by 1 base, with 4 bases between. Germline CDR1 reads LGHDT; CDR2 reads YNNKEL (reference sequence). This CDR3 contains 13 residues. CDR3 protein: CASSQVVQETQYF. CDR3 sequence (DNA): TGTGCCAGCAGCCAAGTTGTCCAAGAGACCCAGTACTTC.

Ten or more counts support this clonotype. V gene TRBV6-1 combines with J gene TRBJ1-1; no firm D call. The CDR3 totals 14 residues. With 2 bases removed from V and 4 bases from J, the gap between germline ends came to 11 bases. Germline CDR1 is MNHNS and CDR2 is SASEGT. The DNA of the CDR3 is TGTGCCAGCAGTGAAACAGTCCAAGCCACTGAAGCTTTCTTT. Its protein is CASSETVQATEAFF.

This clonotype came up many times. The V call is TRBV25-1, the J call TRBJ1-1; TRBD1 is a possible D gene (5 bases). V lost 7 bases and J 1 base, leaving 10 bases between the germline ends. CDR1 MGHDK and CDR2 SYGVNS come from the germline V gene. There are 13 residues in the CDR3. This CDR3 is CASKTGPNTEAFF. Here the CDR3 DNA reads TGTGCCAGCAAAACGGGGCCGAACACTGAAGCTTTCTTT.

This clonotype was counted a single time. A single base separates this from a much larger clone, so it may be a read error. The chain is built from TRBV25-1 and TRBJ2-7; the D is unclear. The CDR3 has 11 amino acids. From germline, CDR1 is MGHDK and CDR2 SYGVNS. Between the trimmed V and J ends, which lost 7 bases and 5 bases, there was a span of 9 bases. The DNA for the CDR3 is TGTGCCAGCAAGACGTACAACGAGCAGTACTTC. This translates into CASKTYNEQYF.

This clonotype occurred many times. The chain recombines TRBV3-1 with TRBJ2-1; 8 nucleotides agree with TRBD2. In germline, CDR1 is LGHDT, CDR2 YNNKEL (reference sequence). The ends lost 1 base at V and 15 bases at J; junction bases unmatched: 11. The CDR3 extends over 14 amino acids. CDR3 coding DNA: TGTGCCAGCAGCCAAGGATCTATAGCGGGATCAGTGTTCTTC. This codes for CASSQGSIAGSVFF.

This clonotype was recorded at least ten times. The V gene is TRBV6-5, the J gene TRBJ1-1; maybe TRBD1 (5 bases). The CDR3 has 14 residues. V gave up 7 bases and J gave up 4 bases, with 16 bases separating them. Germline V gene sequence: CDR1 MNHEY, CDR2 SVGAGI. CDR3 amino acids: CASNPAGGFTEAFF. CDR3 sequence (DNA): TGTGCCAGCAATCCCGCCGGGGGTTTCACTGAAGCTTTCTTT.

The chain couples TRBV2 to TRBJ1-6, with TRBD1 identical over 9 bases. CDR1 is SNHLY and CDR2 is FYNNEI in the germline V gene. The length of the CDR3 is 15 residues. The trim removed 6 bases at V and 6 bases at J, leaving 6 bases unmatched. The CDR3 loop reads CASSEQGALNSPLHF. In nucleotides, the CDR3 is TGTGCCAGCAGCGAACAGGGGGCCCTTAATTCACCCCTCCACTTT.

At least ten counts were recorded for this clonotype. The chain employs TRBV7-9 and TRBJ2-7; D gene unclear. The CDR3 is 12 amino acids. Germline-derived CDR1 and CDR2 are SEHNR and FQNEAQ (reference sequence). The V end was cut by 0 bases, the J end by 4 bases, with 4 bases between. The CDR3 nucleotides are TGTGCCAGCAGCTTAGCCGTATACGAGCAGTACTTC. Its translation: CASSLAVYEQYF.

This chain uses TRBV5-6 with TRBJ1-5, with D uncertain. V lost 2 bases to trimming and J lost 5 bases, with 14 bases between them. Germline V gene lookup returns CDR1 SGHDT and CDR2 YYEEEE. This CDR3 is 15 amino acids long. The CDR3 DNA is TGTGCCAGCAGCTTACAGACGGGAGGGCATCAGCCCCAGCATTTT. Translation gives CASSLQTGGHQPQHF.

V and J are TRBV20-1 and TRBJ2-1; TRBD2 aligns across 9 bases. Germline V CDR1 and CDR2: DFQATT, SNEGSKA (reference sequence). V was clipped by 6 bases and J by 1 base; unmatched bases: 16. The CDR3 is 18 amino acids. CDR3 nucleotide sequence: TGCAGTGCGTGGGCAAGGCTAGCGGGAATCCAATCCTACAATGAGCAGTTCTTC. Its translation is CSAWARLAGIQSYNEQFF.